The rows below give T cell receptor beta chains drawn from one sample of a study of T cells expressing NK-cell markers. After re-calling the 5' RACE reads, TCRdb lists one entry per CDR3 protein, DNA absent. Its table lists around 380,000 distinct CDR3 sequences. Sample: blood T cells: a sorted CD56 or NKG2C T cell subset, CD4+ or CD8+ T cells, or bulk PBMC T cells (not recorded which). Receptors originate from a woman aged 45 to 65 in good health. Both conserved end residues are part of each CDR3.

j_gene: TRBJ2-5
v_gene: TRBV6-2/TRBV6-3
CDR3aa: CASSPGRVENQETQYF

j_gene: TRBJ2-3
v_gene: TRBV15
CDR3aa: CATRGPQADTQYF

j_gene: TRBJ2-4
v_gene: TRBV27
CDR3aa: CASGSGTRPIQYF

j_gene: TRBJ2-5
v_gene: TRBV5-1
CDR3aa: CASSSLTSGPGETQYF

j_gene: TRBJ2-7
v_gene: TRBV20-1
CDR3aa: CSARRTGLEEQYF

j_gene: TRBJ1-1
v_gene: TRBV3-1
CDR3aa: CASQGTAHTEAFF

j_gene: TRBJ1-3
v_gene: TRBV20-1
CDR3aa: CSATGFRGDTIYF

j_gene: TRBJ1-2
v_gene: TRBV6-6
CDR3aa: CASRNAGGANYGYTF

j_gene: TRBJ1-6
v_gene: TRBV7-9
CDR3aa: CASSLGGGTNSPLHF

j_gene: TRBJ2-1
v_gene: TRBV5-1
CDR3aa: CASSLDPSGGLSYNEQFF

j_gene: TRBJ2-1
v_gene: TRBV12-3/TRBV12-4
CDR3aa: CASRRGTGTSGEQFF

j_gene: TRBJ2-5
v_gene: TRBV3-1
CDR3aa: CASSQATPRGTTLYF

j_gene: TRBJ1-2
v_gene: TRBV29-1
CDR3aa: CSVWDRGRFNYGYTF

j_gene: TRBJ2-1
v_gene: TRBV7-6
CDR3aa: CASSPLLQAGTPYNEQFF

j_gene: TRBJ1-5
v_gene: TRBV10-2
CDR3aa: CASSESGGKHQPQHF

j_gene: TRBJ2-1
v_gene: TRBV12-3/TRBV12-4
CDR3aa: CASSASGSDEQFF

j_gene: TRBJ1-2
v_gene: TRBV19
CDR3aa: CASTKGDYGYTF

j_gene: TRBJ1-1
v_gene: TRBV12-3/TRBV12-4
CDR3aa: CASSSMDRWNTEAFF

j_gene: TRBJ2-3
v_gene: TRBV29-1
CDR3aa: CSVEASGISTDTQYF

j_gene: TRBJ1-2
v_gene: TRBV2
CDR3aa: CASSDTEWSYTF

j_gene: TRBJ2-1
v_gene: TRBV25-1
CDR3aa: CASSAVAGHEQFF

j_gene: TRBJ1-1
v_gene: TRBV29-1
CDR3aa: CSVETGSGTEAFF

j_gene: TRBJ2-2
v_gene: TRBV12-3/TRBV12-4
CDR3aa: CASSSRGVGGELFF

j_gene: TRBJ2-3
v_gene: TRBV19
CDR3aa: CASTGLFGDTQYF

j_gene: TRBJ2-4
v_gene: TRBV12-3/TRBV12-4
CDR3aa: CASSLIRDRIQYF

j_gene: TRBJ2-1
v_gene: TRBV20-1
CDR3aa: CSAPGNSNEQFF

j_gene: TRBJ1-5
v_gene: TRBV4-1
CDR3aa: CASSQGPGSWPQHF

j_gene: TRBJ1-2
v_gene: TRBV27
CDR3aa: CASSTGLYGYTF

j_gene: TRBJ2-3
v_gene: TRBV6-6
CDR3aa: CASSRQGWSDTQYF

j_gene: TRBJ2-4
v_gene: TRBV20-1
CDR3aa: CSARRTGAKNIQYF

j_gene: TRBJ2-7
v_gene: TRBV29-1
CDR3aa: CSVVLGGGYSPYEQYF

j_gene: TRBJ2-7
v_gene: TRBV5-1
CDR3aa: CASSPLGETTSYEQYF

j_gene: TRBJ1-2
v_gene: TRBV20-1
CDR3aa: CSARDPQSSGYTF

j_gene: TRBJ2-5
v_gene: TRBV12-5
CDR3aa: CASGLIPETQYF

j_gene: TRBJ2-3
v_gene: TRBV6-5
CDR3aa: CASSYSASRFTDTQYF

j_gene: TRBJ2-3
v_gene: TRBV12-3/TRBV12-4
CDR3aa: CASSFRTRVNTDTQYF

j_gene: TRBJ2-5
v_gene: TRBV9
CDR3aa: CASSPSGLVQETQYF

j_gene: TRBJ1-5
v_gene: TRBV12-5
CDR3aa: CASEGLSASQHF

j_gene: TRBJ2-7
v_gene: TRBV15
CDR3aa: CATSSPLRYEQYF

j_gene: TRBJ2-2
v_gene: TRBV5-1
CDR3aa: CASSRTGQGRTGELFF

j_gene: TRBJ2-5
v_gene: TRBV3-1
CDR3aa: CASSHQRERGGTQYF

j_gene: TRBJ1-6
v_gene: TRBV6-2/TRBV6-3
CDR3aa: CASSLTGVSPLHF

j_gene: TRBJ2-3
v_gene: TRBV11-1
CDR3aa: CASSLARGPQYF

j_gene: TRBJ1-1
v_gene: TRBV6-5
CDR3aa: CASSYGWEAEAFF

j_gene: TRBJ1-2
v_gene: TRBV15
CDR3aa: CATSRRTDHGYTF

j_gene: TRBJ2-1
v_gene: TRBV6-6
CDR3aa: CASSQTAGRSYNEQFF

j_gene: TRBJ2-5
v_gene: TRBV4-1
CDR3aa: CASSQVALFETQYF

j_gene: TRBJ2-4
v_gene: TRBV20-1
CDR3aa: CSATRLAKNIQYF

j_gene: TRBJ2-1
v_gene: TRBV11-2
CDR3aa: CASSFPAGAGNEQFF

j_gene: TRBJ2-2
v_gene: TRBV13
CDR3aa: CASSFSGTWAGELFF

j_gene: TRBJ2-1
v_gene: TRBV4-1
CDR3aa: CASRREGGDTHNEQFF

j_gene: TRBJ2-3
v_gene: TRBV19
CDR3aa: CASEIADTQYF

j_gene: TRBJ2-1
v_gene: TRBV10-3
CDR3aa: CAIAGQTRLAGEQFF

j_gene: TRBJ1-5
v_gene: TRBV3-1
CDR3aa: CASSQTSDSNQPQHF

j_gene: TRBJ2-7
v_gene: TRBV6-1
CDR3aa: CASNGDASYEQYF

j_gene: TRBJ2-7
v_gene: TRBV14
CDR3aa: CASSPTGQPEQYF

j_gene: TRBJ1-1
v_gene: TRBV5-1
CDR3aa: CASSSGLGSAEAFF

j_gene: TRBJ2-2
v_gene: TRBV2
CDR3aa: CASSEGAGVNTGELFF

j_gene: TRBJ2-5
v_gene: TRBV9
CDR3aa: CASSVTKTPQETQYF